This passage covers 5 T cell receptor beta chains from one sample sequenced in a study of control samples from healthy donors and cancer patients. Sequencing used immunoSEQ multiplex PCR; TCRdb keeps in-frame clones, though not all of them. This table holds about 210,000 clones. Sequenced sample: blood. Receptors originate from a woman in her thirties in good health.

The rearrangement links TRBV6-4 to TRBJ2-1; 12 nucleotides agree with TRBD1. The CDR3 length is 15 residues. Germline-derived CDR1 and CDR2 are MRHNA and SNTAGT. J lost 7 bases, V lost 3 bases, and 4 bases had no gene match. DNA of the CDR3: TGTGCCAGCAGTGATGGGACAGGGGGCGGAAATGAGCAGTTCTTC. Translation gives CASSDGTGGGNEQFF.

CDR3 bases: TGTGCCTGGAGTGCTTCGCTAGCCTATGGCTACACCTTC. Translated: CAWSASLAYGYTF. This chain uses TRBV30 with TRBJ1-2; D is unresolved. The CDR3 is made up of 13 amino acids. V lost 1 base to trimming and J lost 4 bases, with 10 bases between them. Per germline, CDR1 GTSNPN and CDR2 SVGIG (reference sequence).

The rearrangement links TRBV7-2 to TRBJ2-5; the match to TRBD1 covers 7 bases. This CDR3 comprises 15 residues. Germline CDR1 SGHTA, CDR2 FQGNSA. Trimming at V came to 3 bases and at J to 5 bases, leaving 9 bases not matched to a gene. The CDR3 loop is CASSLTGTVKETQYF. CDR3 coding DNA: TGTGCCAGCAGCTTGACCGGGACAGTTAAGGAGACCCAGTACTTC.

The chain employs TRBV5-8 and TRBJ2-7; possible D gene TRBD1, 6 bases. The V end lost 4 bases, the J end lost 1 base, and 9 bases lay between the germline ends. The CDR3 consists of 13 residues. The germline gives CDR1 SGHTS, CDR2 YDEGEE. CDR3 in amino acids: CASSPTGSYEQYF. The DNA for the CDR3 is TGTGCCAGCAGCCCGACAGGATCCTACGAGCAGTACTTC.

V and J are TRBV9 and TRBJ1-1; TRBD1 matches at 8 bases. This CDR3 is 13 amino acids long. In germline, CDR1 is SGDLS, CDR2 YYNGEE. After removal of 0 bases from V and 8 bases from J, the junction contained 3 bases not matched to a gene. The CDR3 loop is CASSVVTGGEAFF. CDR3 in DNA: TGTGCCAGCAGCGTAGTTACAGGGGGGGAAGCTTTCTTT.